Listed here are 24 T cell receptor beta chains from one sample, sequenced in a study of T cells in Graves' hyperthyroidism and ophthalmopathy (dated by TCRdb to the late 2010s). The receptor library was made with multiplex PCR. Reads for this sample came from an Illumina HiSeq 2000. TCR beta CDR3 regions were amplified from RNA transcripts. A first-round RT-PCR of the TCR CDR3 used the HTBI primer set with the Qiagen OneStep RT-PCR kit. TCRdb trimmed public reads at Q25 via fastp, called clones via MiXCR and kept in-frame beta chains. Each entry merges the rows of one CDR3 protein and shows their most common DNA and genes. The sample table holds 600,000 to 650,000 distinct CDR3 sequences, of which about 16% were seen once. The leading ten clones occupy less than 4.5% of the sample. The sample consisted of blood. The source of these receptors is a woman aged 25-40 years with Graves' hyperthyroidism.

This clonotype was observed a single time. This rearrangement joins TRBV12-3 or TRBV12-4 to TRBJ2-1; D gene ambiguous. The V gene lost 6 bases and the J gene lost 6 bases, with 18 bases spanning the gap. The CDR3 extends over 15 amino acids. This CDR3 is CASSPGWSFVNEQFF. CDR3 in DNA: TGTGCCAGCAGCCCGGGTTGGAGTTTTGTCAATGAGCAGTTCTTC.

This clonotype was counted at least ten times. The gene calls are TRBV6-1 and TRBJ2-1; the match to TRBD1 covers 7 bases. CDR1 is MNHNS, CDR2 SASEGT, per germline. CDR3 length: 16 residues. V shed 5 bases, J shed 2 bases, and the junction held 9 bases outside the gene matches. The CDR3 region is CASSPDRALTYNEQFF. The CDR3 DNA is TGTGCCAGCAGTCCCGACAGGGCCCTAACCTACAATGAGCAGTTCTTC.

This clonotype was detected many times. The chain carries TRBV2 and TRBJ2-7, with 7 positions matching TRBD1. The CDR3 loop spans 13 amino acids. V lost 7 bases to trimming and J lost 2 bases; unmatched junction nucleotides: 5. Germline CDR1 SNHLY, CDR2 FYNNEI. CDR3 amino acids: CASNRDRAYEQYF. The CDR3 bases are TGTGCCAGCAACCGGGACAGAGCCTACGAGCAGTACTTC.

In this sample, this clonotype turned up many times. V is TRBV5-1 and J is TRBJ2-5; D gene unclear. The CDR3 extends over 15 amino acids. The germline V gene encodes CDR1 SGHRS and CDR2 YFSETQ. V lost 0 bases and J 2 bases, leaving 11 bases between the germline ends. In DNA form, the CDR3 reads TGCGCCAGCAGCTTGGGGTACGGGTTTCAAGAGACCCAGTACTTC. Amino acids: CASSLGYGFQETQYF.

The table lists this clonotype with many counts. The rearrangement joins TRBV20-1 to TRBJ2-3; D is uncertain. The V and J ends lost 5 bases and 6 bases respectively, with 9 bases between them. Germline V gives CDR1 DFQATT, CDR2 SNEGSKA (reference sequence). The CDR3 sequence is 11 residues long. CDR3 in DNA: TGCAGTGCTGGGCTTGAGGATACGCAGTATTTT. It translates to CSAGLEDTQYF.

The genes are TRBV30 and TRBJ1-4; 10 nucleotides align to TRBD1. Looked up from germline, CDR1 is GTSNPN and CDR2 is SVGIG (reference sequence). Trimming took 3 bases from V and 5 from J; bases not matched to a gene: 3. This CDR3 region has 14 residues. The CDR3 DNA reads TGTGCCTGGAGGGGGGACAGGGGAAATGAAAAACTGTTTTTT. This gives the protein CAWRGDRGNEKLFF.

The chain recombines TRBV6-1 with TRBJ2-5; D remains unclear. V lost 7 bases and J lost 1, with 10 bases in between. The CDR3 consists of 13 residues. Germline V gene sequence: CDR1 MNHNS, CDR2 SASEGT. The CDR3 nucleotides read TGTGCCAGCACGGGCTACTTCCAAGAGACCCAGTACTTC. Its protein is CASTGYFQETQYF.

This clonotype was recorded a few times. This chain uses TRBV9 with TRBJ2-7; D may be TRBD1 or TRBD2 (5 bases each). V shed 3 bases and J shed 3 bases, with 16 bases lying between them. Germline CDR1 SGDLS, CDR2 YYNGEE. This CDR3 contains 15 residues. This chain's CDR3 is CASSAGTGMDYEQYF. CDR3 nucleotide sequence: TGTGCCAGCAGCGCCGGGACCGGGATGGACTACGAGCAGTACTTC.

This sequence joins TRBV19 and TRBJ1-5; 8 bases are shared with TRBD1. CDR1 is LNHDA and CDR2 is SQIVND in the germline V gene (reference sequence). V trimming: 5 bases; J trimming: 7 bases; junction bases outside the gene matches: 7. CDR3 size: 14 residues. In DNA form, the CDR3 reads TGTGCCAGTAGTTCGACAGGGGTTTTGCAGCCCCAGCATTTT. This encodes CASSSTGVLQPQHF.

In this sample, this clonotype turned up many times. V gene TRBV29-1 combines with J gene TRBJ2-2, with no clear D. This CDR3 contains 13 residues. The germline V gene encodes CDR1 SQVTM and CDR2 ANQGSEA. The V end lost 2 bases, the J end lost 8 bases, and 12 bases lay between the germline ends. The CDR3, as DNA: TGCAGCGTTGAAACTCCGATGTCAGGGGAGCTGTTTTTT. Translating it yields CSVETPMSGELFF.

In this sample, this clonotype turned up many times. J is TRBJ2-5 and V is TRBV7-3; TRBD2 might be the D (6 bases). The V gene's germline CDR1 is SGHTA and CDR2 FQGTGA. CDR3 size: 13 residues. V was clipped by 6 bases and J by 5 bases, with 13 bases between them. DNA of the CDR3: TGTGCCAGCAGTCCCTGGGGGAGGGAGACCCAGTACTTC. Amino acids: CASSPWGRETQYF. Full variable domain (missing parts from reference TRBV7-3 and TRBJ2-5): GAGVSQTPSNKVTEKGKYVELRCDPISGHTALYWYRQSLGQGPEFLIYFQGTGAADDSGLPNDRFFAVRPEGSVSTLKIQRTERGDSAVYLCASSPWGRETQYFGPGTRLLVL.

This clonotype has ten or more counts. CDR3 region: CASSLRRTGVLSTGELFF. In DNA, the CDR3 is TGTGCCAGCAGCTTAAGACGTACGGGAGTCCTCTCCACCGGGGAGCTGTTTTTT. The V and J genes are TRBV7-2 and TRBJ2-2, with D perhaps TRBD2 (6 bases). Trimming left V 2 bases short and J 4 bases short, with 20 bases between. CDR1 is SGHTA, CDR2 FQGNSA, per germline. This CDR3 is 18 amino acids long.

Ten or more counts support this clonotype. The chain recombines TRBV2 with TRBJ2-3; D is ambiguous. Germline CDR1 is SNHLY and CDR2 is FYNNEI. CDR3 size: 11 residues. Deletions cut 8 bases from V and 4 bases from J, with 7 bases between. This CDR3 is CASALSDTQYF. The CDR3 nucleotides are TGTGCCAGCGCTTTGTCAGATACGCAGTATTTT.

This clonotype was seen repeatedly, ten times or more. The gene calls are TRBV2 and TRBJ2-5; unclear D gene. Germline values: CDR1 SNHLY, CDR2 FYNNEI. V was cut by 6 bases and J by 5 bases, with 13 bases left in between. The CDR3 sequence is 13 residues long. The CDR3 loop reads CASRALSGETQYF. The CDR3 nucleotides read TGTGCCAGCAGGGCCCTTTCTGGGGAGACCCAGTACTTC.

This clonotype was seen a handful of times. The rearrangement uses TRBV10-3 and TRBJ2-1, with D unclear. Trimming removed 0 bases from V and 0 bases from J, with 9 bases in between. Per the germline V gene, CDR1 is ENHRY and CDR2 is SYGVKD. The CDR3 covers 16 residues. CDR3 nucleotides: TGTGCCATCAGTGAGTCGATCGGGTTCTCCTACAATGAGCAGTTCTTC. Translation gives CAISESIGFSYNEQFF.

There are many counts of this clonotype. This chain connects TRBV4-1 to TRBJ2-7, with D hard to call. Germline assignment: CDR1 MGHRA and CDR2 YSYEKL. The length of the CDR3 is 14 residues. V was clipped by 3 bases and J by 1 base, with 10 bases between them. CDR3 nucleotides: TGCGCCAGCAGCCAGAACACCCGATCCTACGAGCAGTACTTC. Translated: CASSQNTRSYEQYF.

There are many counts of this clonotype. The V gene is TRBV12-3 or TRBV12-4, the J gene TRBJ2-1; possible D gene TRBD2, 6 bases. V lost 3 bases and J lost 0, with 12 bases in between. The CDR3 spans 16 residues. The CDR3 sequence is CASSLFAGSSYNEQFF. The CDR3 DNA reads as TGTGCCAGCAGTTTGTTCGCGGGGAGCTCCTACAATGAGCAGTTCTTC.

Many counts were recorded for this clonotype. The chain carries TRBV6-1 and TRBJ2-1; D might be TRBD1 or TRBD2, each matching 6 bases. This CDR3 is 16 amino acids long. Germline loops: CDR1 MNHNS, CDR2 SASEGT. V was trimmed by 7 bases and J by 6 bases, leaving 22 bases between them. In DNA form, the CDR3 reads TGTGCCAGCAACCCGAACAGGGACTCATGGGTCAATGAGCAGTTCTTC. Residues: CASNPNRDSWVNEQFF.

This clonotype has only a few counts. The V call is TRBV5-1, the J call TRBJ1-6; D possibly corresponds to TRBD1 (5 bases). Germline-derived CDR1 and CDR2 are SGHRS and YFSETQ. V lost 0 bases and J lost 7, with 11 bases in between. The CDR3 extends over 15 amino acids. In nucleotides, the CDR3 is TGCGCCAGCAGCTTGGGGGACCTATCAAATTCACCCCTCCACTTT. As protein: CASSLGDLSNSPLHF.

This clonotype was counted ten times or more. The CDR3 DNA reads as TGTGCCAGCAGCTGGAGGACTAGCGCGAGGGACAATGAGCAGTTCTTC. The encoded protein is CASSWRTSARDNEQFF. The rearrangement uses TRBV7-2 and TRBJ2-1; TRBD2 matches at 9 bases. CDR3 length equals 16 residues. Looked up from germline, CDR1 is SGHTA and CDR2 is FQGNSA. Unmatched junction bases numbered 9, after V lost 4 bases and J lost 5 bases.

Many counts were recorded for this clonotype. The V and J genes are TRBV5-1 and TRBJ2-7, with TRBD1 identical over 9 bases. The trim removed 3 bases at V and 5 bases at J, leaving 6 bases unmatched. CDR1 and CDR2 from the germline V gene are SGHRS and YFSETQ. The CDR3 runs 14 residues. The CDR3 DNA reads TGCGCCAGCAGCTCGGGACAGGGACTCGACGAGCAGTACTTC. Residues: CASSSGQGLDEQYF.

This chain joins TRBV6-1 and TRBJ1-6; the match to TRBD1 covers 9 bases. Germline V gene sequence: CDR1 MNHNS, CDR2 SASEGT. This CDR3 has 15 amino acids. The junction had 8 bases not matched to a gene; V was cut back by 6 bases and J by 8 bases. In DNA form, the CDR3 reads TGTGCCAGCAGACCGGGACAGGGACTATATTCACCCCTCCACTTT. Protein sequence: CASRPGQGLYSPLHF.

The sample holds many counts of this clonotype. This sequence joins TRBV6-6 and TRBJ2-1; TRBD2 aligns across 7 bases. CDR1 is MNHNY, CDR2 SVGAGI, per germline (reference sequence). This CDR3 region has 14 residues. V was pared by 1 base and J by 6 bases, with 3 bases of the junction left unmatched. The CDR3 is CASSYFSGTNEQFF. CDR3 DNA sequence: TGTGCCAGCAGTTACTTCAGCGGGACCAATGAGCAGTTCTTC.

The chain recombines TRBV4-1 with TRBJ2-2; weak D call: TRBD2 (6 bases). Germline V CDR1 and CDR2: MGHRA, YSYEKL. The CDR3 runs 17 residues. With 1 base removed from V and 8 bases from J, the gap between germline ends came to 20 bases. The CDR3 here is CASSQGLARTIGGELFF. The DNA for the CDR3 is TGCGCCAGCAGCCAAGGCCTAGCGAGAACTATCGGGGGGGAGCTGTTTTTT.